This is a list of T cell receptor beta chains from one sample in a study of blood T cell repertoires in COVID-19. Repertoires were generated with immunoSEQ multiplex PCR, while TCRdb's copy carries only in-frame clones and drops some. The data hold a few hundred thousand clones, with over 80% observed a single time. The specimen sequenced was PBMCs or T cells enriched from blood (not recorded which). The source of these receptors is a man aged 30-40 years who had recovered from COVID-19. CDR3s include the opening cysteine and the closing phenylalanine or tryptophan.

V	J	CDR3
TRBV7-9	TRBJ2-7	CASSPSSGRAYEQYF
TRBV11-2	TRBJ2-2	CASSSRAGVGELFF
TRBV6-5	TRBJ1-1	CASSYGQGMGNTEAFF
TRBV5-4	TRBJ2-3	CASSLRPQTTGSTDTQYF
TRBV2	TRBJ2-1	CASSESGNKFF
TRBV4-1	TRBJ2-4	CASSETSGFGKNIQYF
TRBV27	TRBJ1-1	CASSLFRVRETEAFF
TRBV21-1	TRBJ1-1	CASSKGGGWDTEAFF
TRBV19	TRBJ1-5	CASTTGREGQPQHF
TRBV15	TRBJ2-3	CATSRAGGTPTDTQYF
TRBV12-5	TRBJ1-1	CASSLQGNTEAFF
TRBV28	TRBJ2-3	CASRWTSGITDTQYF
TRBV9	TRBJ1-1	CASSVGRTKNTEAFF
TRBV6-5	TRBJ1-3	CASKPGQSSGNTIYF
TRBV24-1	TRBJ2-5	CATSDSRLARETQYF
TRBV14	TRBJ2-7	CASRRTGSNANYEQYF
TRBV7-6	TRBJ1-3	CASSLAGTGLSGNTIYF
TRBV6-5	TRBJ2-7	CASMHRDKASYEQYF
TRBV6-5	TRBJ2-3	CASSYSAGRTDTQYF
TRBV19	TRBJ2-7	CASSRTSGKPYEQYF
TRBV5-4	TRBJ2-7	CASSQRDRRYEQYF
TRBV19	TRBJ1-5	CASRPQGNGNQPQHF
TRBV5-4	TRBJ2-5	CASRLDRGGGETQYF
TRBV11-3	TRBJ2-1	CASSLQTGGSYNEQFF
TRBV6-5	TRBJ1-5	CASLGRGGNQPQHF
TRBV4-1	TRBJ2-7	CASSQMMGGRVYEQYF
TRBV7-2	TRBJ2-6	CASSLRQGAIGANVLTF
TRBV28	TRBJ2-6	CASRARAALRGANVLTF
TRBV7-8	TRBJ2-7	CASSLGTPYEQYF
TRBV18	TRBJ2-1	CASSPLPGSYNEQFF
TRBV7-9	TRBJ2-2	CASSPSSGRAFGELFF
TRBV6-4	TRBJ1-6	CASSDGTDNSPLHF
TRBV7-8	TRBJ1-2	CASSSRDRGLNYGYTF
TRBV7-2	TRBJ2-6	CASSGRGPSGANVLTF
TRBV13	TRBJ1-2	CASSFGRGRGYTF
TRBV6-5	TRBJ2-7	CASSMNRGESYEQYF
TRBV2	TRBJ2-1	CASRGGGETYNEQFF
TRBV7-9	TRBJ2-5	CASSRPSRGQETQYF
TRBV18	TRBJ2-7	CASSQGGTGGPYEQYF
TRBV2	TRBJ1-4	CASSADRNSYEKLFF
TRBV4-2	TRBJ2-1	CASSQDGDSGATYNEQFF
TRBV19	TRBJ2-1	CASNHQGMANEQFF
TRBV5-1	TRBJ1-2	CASSRDSFYGYTF
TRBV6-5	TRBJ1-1	CASRDRVGTEAFF
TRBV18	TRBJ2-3	CASSPLAGDSDTQYF
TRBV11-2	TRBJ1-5	CASSTQTGANQPQHF
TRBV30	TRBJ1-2	CAWSRDYGYGYTF
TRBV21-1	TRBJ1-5	CASSKGGQGAGQPQHF
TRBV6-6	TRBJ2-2	CASSYSIYGSGGELFF
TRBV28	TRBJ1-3	CASSLGQQPRSTIYF
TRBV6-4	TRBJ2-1	CASSERDRGYNEQFF
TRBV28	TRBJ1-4	CASSSPKIGLYEKLFF
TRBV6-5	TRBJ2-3	CASRRQGTDTQYF
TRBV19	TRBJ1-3	CATGDRGSGNTIYF